This TCR beta chain was captured in a study of cytomegalovirus exposure and HLA in healthy donors. Study-wide findings and caveats: Later analysis identified 16,951 TCR beta sequences associated with HLA alleles, using a false discovery rate threshold of 0.05. Specificity of a few CMV-associated chains for CMV antigens was verified in vitro. Earlier analysis looked at TCR beta V segments, and most were productive about 90% or about 30% of the time. Reported performance of the classifier showed diagnosis of cytomegalovirus status with high specificity and sensitivity.

The PCR was carried out with 60 Vbeta primers and 13 Jbeta primers. Clones were sequenced by immunoSEQ multiplex PCR, and TCRdb holds only the in-frame ones, with some missing. Of 120,000 to 150,000 clones in the sample, approximately 83% are singletons; the top ten hold 1.5% to 2%. J was trimmed by 4 bases and V by 5 bases; bases with no gene match: 6. CDR3 length: 15 residues. Germline CDR1 MDHEN, CDR2 SYDVKM. Notes on this clone: The antigen is not known.

This TCR was recovered from a woman between 35 and 50 years old in good health and CMV-seronegative. The chain joins TRBV28 to TRBJ2-2, with TRBD1 identical over 8 bases. Sequencing was performed on PBMCs. The CDR3 DNA reads TGTGCCAGCAGTCCCTACGACAGGGGCACCGGGGAGCTGTTTTTT. It yields the protein CASSPYDRGTGELFF.